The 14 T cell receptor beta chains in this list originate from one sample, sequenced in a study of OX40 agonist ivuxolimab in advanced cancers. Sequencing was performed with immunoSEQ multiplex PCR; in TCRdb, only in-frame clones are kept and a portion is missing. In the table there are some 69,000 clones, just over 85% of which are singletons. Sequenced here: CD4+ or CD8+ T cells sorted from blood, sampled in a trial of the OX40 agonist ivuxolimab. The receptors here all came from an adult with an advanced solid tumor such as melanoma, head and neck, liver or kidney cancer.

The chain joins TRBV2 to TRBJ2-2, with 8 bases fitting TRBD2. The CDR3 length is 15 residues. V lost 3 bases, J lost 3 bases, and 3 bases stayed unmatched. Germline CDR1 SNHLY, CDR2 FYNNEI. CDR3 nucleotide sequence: TGTGCCAGCAGTGATAAGCGGGAGTACACCGGGGAGCTGTTTTTT. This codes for CASSDKREYTGELFF.

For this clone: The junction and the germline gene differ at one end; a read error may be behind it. CDR3 bases: TGTACCAGCAGCCCGGGACTTGACACAGATACGCAGTATTTT. It codes for CTSSPGLDTDTQYF. The chain combines TRBV5-6 with TRBJ2-3, with D possibly matching TRBD2 (6 bases). Germline values: CDR1 SGHDT, CDR2 YYEEEE. There are 14 residues in the CDR3.

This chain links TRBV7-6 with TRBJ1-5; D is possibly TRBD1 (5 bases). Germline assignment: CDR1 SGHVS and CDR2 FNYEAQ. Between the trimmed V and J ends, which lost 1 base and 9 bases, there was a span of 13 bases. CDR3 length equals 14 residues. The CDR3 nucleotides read TGTGCCAGCAGCTTAGGACAGCTCGAGGGGCCCCAGCATTTT. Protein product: CASSLGQLEGPQHF.

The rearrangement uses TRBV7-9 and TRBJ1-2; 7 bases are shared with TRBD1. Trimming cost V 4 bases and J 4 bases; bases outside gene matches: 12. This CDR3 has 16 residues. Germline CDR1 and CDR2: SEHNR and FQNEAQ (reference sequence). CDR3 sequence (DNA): TGTGCCAGCAGCTCCCAGGGAGGGGGCAGGGGCTATGGCTACACCTTC. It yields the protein CASSSQGGGRGYGYTF. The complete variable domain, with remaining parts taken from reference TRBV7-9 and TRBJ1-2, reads DTGVSQNPRHKITKRGQNVTFRCDPISEHNRLYWYRQTLGQGPEFLTYFQNEAQLEKSRLLSDRFSAERPKGSFSTLEIQRTEQGDSAMYLCASSSQGGGRGYGYTFGSGTRLTVV.

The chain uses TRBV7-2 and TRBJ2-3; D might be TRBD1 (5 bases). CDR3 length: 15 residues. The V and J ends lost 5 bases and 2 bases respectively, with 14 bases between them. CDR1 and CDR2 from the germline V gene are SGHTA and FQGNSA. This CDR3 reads CASSPGQPYTDTQYF. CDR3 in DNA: TGTGCCAGCAGCCCCGGACAACCCTACACAGATACGCAGTATTTT.

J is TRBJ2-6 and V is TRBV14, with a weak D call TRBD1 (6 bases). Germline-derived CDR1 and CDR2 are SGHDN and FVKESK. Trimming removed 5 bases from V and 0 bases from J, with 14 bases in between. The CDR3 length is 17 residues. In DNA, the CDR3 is TGTGCCAGCAGCTCACAGGGCTCGTTCTCTGGGGCCAACGTCCTGACTTTC. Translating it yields CASSSQGSFSGANVLTF.

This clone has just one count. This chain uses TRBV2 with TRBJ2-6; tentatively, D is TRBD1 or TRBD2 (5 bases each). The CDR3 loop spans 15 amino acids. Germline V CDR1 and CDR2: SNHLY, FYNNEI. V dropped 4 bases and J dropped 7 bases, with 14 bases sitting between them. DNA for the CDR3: TGTGCCAGCAGTGTCGGGGCAGTAGGAGCCAACGTCCTGACTTTC. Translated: CASSVGAVGANVLTF. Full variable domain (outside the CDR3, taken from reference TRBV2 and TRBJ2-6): EPEVTQTPSHQVTQMGQEVILRCVPISNHLYFYWYRQILGQKVEFLVSFYNNEISEKSEIFDDQFSVERPDGSNFTLKIRSTKLEDSAMYFCASSVGAVGANVLTFGAGSRLTVL.

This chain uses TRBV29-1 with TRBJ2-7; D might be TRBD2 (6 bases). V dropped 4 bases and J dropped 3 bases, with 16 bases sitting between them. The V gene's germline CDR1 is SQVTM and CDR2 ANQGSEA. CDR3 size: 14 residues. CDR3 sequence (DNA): TGCAGCGTTGCGGGAGACGGGATGTTCTACGAGCAGTACTTC. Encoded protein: CSVAGDGMFYEQYF.

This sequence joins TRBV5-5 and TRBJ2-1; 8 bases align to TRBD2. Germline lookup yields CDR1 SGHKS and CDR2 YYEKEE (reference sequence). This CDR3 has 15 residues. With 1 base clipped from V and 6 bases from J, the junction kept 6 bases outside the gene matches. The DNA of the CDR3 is TGTGCCAGCAGCTTGACGGGAGGGCCAGTCAATGAGCAGTTCTTC. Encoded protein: CASSLTGGPVNEQFF.

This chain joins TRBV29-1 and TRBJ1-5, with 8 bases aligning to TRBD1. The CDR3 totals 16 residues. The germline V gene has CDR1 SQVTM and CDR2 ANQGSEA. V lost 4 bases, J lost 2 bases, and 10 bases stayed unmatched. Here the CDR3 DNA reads TGCAGCGTTGTCGTCAGGGGGCACGATCGCAATCAGCCCCAGCATTTT. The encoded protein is CSVVVRGHDRNQPQHF.

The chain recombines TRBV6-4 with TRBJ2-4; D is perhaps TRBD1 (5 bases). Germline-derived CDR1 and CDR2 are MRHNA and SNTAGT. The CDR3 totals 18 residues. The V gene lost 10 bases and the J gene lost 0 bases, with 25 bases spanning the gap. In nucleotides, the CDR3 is TGTGCCACCACCTTCCTCCTACGACAGTTGATAGCCAAAAACATTCAGTACTTC. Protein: CATTFLLRQLIAKNIQYF.

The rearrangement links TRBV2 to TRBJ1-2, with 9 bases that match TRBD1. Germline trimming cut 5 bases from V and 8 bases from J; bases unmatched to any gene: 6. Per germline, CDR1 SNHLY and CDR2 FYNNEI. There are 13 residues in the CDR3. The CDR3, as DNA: TGTGCCAGCAGTCCCGGGACAGGGTACGGCTACACCTTC. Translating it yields CASSPGTGYGYTF.

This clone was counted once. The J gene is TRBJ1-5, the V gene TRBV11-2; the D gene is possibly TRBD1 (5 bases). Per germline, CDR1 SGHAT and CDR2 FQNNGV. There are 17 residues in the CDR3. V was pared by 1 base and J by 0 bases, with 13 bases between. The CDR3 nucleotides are TGTGCCAGCAGCTTAGGTGGGGGGATCGATAGCAATCAGCCCCAGCATTTT. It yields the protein CASSLGGGIDSNQPQHF. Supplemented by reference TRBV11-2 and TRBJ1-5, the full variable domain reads EAGVAQSPRYKIIEKRQSVAFWCNPISGHATLYWYQQILGQGPKLLIQFQNNGVVDDSQLPKDRFSAERLKGVDSTLKIQPAKLEDSAVYLCASSLGGGIDSNQPQHFGDGTRLSIL.

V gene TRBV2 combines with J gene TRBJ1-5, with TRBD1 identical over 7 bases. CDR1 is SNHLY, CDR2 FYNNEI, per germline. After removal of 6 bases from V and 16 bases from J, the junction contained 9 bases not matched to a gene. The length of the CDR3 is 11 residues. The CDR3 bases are TGTGCCAGCAGGAGACAGGGAGGGTCCCATTTT. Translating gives CASRRQGGSHF.